One T cell receptor (beta chain) is described in this entry. The CDR3 is 11 residues long. Trimming removed 4 bases from V and 10 bases from J, with 8 bases in between. The authors' processing: Reference gene primer amplification yielded estimated nucleated cell counts. Some clones are missing from TCRdb's copy, which holds only in-frame ones; the method was immunoSEQ multiplex PCR. V and J calls and clone size are copied from that table; D and trimming were computed from the DNA. This sample yields about 190,000 clones, of which around four fifths are seen a single time; roughly 2.9% belongs to the top ten. The record originates from a study of blood T cell repertoires in COVID-19. Across the whole study: The United States, Italy and Spain were the sources of the acute and convalescent COVID-19 samples. The analysed material was cDNA or gDNA that came from T cells, B-cell-depleted T cells, or PBMCs.

The chain recombines TRBV12-3 or TRBV12-4 with TRBJ2-1; D unresolved. The clonotype originates from a middle-aged man with active or convalescent COVID-19. Sequenced: peripheral blood. The CDR3 DNA reads TGTGCCAGCAGTTCCTACCTCGAGCAGTTCTTC. Encoded protein: CASSSYLEQFF.